Listed below are T cell receptor beta chains from one sample, sequenced in a study of cytotoxic CD8 clonotypes in ibrutinib-treated CLL. Here immunoSEQ multiplex PCR was the method, and the copy in TCRdb shows in-frame clones only, minus some. The sample includes about 43,000 clones, under 75% of them seen just once. The source material was PBMCs, sampled after 12 months of ibrutinib treatment. These receptors were collected from a human donor with chronic lymphocytic leukemia. CDR3s include the opening cysteine and the closing phenylalanine or tryptophan. Each record gives: J gene, V gene, clone size, D gene, CDR3 protein, CDR3 DNA. A D gene is named only where the DNA matches it firmly. Size is stated for part of the rows, as once, few or many counts, or as a class when the clone is expanded.

J gene: TRBJ2-2; V gene: TRBV7-9; clone size: NA; D gene: NA; CDR3 protein: CASSLAGLNTGELFF; CDR3 DNA: TGTGCCAGCAGCTTAGCTGGTCTCAACACCGGGGAGCTGTTTTTT
J gene: TRBJ1-2; V gene: TRBV7-9; clone size: NA; D gene: NA; CDR3 protein: CASSLQGWHYGYTF; CDR3 DNA: TGTGCCAGCAGCCTCCAGGGTTGGCACTATGGCTACACCTTC
J gene: TRBJ2-5; V gene: TRBV5-1; clone size: NA; D gene: NA; CDR3 protein: CASSPPPSAGMETQYF; CDR3 DNA: TGCGCCAGCAGCCCACCTCCCAGCGCGGGGATGGAGACCCAGTACTTC
J gene: TRBJ1-3; V gene: TRBV2; clone size: few; D gene: NA; CDR3 protein: CASSEGSSGNTIYF; CDR3 DNA: TGTGCCAGCAGTGAAGGGAGTTCTGGAAACACCATATATTTT
J gene: TRBJ1-6; V gene: TRBV5-6; clone size: few; D gene: NA; CDR3 protein: CASSFGYQGAVYNSPLHF; CDR3 DNA: TGTGCCAGCAGCTTCGGTTACCAGGGAGCCGTCTATAATTCACCCCTCCACTTT
J gene: TRBJ1-4; V gene: TRBV9; clone size: once; D gene: NA; CDR3 protein: CASSIEGGQDNEKLFF; CDR3 DNA: TGTGCCAGCAGTATCGAAGGGGGGCAGGATAATGAAAAACTGTTTTTT
J gene: TRBJ2-7; V gene: TRBV19; clone size: NA; D gene: TRBD2; CDR3 protein: CASSIGSGGAQDEQYF; CDR3 DNA: TGTGCCAGTAGTATCGGTAGCGGGGGGGCTCAGGACGAGCAGTACTTC
J gene: TRBJ2-7; V gene: TRBV11-2; clone size: NA; D gene: NA; CDR3 protein: CASSPGLDYEQYF; CDR3 DNA: TGTGCCAGCAGCCCCGGACTGGATTACGAGCAGTACTTC
J gene: TRBJ1-1; V gene: TRBV13; clone size: NA; D gene: NA; CDR3 protein: CASSPHGAGTEAFF; CDR3 DNA: TGTGCCAGCAGCCCCCACGGGGCTGGCACTGAAGCTTTCTTT
J gene: TRBJ2-7; V gene: TRBV18; clone size: NA; D gene: TRBD1; CDR3 protein: CASSPRQGTSEQYF; CDR3 DNA: TGTGCCAGCTCACCACGACAGGGTACTAGCGAGCAGTACTTC
J gene: TRBJ1-6; V gene: TRBV5-1; clone size: NA; D gene: NA; CDR3 protein: CASSLARDYNSPLHF; CDR3 DNA: TGCGCCAGCAGCTTGGCAAGGGACTATAATTCACCCCTCCACTTT
J gene: TRBJ2-2; V gene: TRBV7-8; clone size: NA; D gene: NA; CDR3 protein: CASSLYPGELFF; CDR3 DNA: TGTGCCAGCAGCTTATATCCCGGGGAGCTGTTTTTT
J gene: TRBJ2-2; V gene: TRBV6-5; clone size: NA; D gene: NA; CDR3 protein: CASSYGSGDGELFF; CDR3 DNA: TGTGCCAGCAGTTACGGCTCGGGGGACGGGGAGCTGTTTTTT
J gene: TRBJ2-7; V gene: TRBV5-4; clone size: few; D gene: NA; CDR3 protein: CASSGGTLTTHF; CDR3 DNA: TGTGCCAGCAGCGGGGGGACCTTGACGACGCACTTC
J gene: TRBJ1-2; V gene: TRBV28; clone size: few; D gene: NA; CDR3 protein: CASSSTDRTYGYTF; CDR3 DNA: TGTGCCAGCAGTTCTACCGACAGGACCTATGGCTACACCTTC
J gene: TRBJ1-4; V gene: TRBV27; clone size: NA; D gene: NA; CDR3 protein: CASSFLTLRRIPTNEKLFF; CDR3 DNA: TGTGCCAGCAGTTTTTTGACTCTGCGGCGCATCCCAACTAATGAAAAACTGTTTTTT
J gene: TRBJ2-3; V gene: TRBV5-1; clone size: NA; D gene: NA; CDR3 protein: CASSLEGGADTQYF; CDR3 DNA: TGCGCCAGCAGCTTGGAGGGCGGAGCAGATACGCAGTATTTT
J gene: TRBJ2-5; V gene: TRBV18; clone size: NA; D gene: NA; CDR3 protein: CASSPPEKETQYF; CDR3 DNA: TGTGCCAGCTCACCACCGGAAAAAGAGACCCAGTACTTC
J gene: TRBJ2-1; V gene: TRBV2; clone size: NA; D gene: TRBD1; CDR3 protein: CARRSPRDRKYNEQFF; CDR3 DNA: TGTGCCAGACGCTCTCCGAGGGACAGAAAATACAATGAGCAGTTCTTC
J gene: TRBJ2-1; V gene: TRBV5-1; clone size: NA; D gene: NA; CDR3 protein: CATGTSLGNEQFF; CDR3 DNA: TGCGCCACCGGCACTAGCTTAGGCAATGAGCAGTTCTTC
J gene: TRBJ2-7; V gene: TRBV6-6; clone size: NA; D gene: NA; CDR3 protein: CASSPIGDTIYEQYF; CDR3 DNA: TGTGCCAGCAGTCCAATTGGGGACACTATCTACGAGCAGTACTTC
J gene: TRBJ2-7; V gene: TRBV6-1; clone size: once; D gene: TRBD2; CDR3 protein: CASSEELLAGAPYEQYF; CDR3 DNA: TGTGCCAGCAGTGAAGAACTACTAGCGGGGGCACCTTACGAGCAGTACTTC